Sequencing of this T cell receptor beta chain was carried out in a study of shared clonotypes between healthy human individuals. Findings and limits, study-wide: It was the non-shared clonotypes that had lower generation probabilities than clonotypes shared by all four donors.

Only Caucasian adults living in Nashville, Tennessee made up the donor group. As concerns this clone: Its matching antigen is unknown.

Losses at the gene ends were 4 bases for V and 9 bases for J; bases not matched to a gene: 4. The CDR3 spans 14 residues. Looked up from germline, CDR1 is GTSNPN and CDR2 is SVGIG (reference sequence). Authors' data handling: Because ImmunoSEQ provided only junction sequences with no quality scores, the filtering differed. Here immunoSEQ multiplex PCR was the method, and the copy in TCRdb shows in-frame clones only, minus some. V and J calls and clone size are given by that table; D and trimming were obtained from the DNA. The sample gives millions of clones, roughly nine tenths of which show up once; more than 0.12% is in the top ten.

J is TRBJ2-1 and V is TRBV30; TRBD2 agrees at 15 bases. The sequenced sample was naive CD4+ T cells sorted from blood. The subset is: CD45RA+ positively selected. This TCR was recovered from a man between 18 and 29 years old in good health. CDR3 region: CAWNGLAGGPEQFF. The CDR3 DNA is TGTGCCTGGAATGGACTAGCGGGAGGGCCTGAGCAGTTCTTC.